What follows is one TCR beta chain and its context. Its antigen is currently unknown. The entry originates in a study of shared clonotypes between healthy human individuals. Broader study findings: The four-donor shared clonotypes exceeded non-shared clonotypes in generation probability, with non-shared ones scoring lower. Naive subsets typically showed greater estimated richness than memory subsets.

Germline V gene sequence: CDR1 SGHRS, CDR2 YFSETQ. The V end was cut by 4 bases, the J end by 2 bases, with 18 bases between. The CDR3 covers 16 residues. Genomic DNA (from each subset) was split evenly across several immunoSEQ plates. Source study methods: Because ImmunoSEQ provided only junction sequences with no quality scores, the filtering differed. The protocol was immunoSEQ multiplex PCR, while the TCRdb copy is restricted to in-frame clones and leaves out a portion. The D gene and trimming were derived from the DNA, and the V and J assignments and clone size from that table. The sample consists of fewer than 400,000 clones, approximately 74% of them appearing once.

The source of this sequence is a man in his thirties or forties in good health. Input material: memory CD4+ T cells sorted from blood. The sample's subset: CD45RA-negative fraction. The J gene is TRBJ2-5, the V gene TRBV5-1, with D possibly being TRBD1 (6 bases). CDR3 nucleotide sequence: TGCGCCAGCAGCCAGACATGGGGGCGGGTTCAAGAGACCCAGTACTTC. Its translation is CASSQTWGRVQETQYF.